These 16 T cell receptor beta chains were all obtained from the same sample, sequenced in a study of blood T cells in healthy people across ages. With a J-beta primer mix and a sample-barcoded 5' primer, a second PCR ran roughly 6 to 12 cycles. TCRdb redid the calling of the 5' RACE reads with MiXCR, one entry per CDR3 protein. The sample shows roughly 730,000 distinct CDR3 sequences, roughly three fifths of them seen only once. Specimen: blood. Receptor source: a man aged 35-49 years in good health.

This clonotype turned up a few times. The V and J genes are TRBV12-3 or TRBV12-4 and TRBJ2-1; 9 nucleotides align to TRBD2. The ends lost 1 base at V and 10 bases at J; junction bases unmatched: 5. This CDR3 is built from 14 residues. This chain's CDR3 is CASSLGGTSSEQFF. As DNA, the CDR3 is TGTGCCAGCAGTTTAGGGGGGACTAGCTCAGAGCAGTTCTTC.

This chain joins TRBV6-1 and TRBJ2-5, with D possibly TRBD1 on 6 matching bases. V gave up 4 bases and J gave up 4 bases, with 19 bases separating them. The CDR3 is made up of 16 amino acids. The V gene's germline CDR1 is MNHNS and CDR2 SASEGT. The CDR3 region is CASSGGLGLIRETQYF. CDR3 coding DNA: TGTGCCAGCAGTGGGGGGCTAGGGCTTATCCGAGAGACCCAGTACTTC.

This clonotype showed up just a few times. The rearrangement uses TRBV15 and TRBJ2-5; the D is unclear. Germline lookup yields CDR1 LNHNV and CDR2 YYDKDF (reference sequence). This CDR3 comprises 16 residues. Trimming stripped 0 bases from V and 1 base from J, with 12 bases between. The CDR3 spells CATSREKSGSQETQYF. Written as DNA, the CDR3 is TGTGCCACCAGCAGAGAAAAATCCGGGTCCCAAGAGACCCAGTACTTC.

This chain uses TRBV24-1 with TRBJ2-3, with TRBD1 identical over 8 bases. CDR3 size: 17 residues. Germline CDR1 KGHDR, CDR2 SFDVKD. The V gene end was trimmed by 7 bases and the J gene end by 3 bases; junction bases not matched to a gene: 14. The CDR3 DNA sequence: TGTGCCACCAGCTATAACAGGGGGTTGAGCGTGACAGATACGCAGTATTTT. This gives the protein CATSYNRGLSVTDTQYF.

As concerns this clonotype: This could be a read error, since a much larger clone is one nucleotide away. The chain uses TRBV28 and TRBJ2-7; no reliable D call. Trimming shortened V by 6 bases and J by 3 bases, and 6 bases separated the two germline ends. This CDR3 region has 11 residues. Germline assignment: CDR1 MDHEN and CDR2 SYDVKM. Here the CDR3 reads CASRQDYEQYF. CDR3 DNA: TGTGCCAGCAGGCAAGACTACGAGCAGTACTTC.

The chain uses TRBV29-1 and TRBJ2-7, with D possibly matching TRBD1 (6 bases). Trimming took off 1 base at V and 1 base at J, with 11 bases between the two ends. This CDR3 has 14 residues. Germline V lookup: CDR1 SQVTM, CDR2 ANQGSEA. The CDR3 DNA follows: TGCAGCGTTGAAGTTGTAGGACAGTCCTACGAGCAGTACTTC. Amino acids: CSVEVVGQSYEQYF.

This clonotype was detected once. The chain carries TRBV6-1 and TRBJ2-7; 7 bases match TRBD1. J was trimmed by 5 bases and V by 7 bases; bases with no gene match: 11. The CDR3 runs 14 residues. Germline V gene lookup returns CDR1 MNHNS and CDR2 SASEGT. The CDR3 sequence: CASIEGAGGNEQYF. CDR3 nucleotides: TGTGCCAGCATCGAGGGGGCCGGCGGCAACGAGCAGTACTTC.

V is TRBV7-9 and J is TRBJ2-3, with D possibly TRBD2 on 5 matching bases. Germline V lookup: CDR1 SEHNR, CDR2 FQNEAQ (reference sequence). The CDR3 extends over 15 amino acids. The ends were cut back, 3 bases at V and 2 bases at J, with 12 bases in the middle. Here the CDR3 DNA reads TGTGCCAGCAGCTTTCGGGGTAATCCCACAGATACGCAGTATTTT. Translation: CASSFRGNPTDTQYF.

The chain uses TRBV11-2 and TRBJ2-1; 8 bases match TRBD2. The CDR3 totals 15 residues. With V trimmed by 0 bases and J by 8 bases, 6 bases remained unmatched. Germline-derived CDR1 and CDR2 are SGHAT and FQNNGV. In nucleotides, the CDR3 is TGTGCCAGCAGCTTAGAGGGCGGGAGGAGCCATGAGCAGTTCTTC. Protein product: CASSLEGGRSHEQFF.

This clonotype was found a few times. The rearrangement links TRBV7-8 to TRBJ2-1; no reliable D call. The CDR3 runs to 12 residues. V lost 2 bases and J lost 8, with 7 bases in between. Germline assignment: CDR1 SGHVS and CDR2 FQNEAQ. In nucleotides, the CDR3 is TGTGCCAGCAGCTTAAGCACAGATGAGCAGTTCTTC. Translation gives CASSLSTDEQFF.

The rearrangement links TRBV5-1 to TRBJ2-7; 8 nucleotides agree with TRBD2. CDR1 SGHRS and CDR2 YFSETQ come from the germline V gene. Germline trimming cut 0 bases from V and 6 bases from J; bases unmatched to any gene: 8. The CDR3 extends over 15 amino acids. This CDR3 is CASSLAGLASLEQYF. CDR3 DNA: TGCGCCAGCAGCTTGGCCGGACTAGCTTCTCTCGAGCAGTACTTC.

This chain uses TRBV3-1 with TRBJ2-2; possibly TRBD1 for D (5 bases). The CDR3 has 14 amino acids. Trimming pared 6 bases from V and 1 base from J, leaving 9 bases between. Germline V CDR1 and CDR2: LGHDT, YNNKEL (reference sequence). Written as DNA, the CDR3 is TGTGCCAGCAGACCGCAGGGGAACACCGGGGAGCTGTTTTTT. This encodes CASRPQGNTGELFF.

V and J are TRBV27 and TRBJ2-5; tentatively, D is TRBD1 (6 bases). Between the trimmed V and J ends, which lost 2 bases and 2 bases, there was a span of 12 bases. CDR1 is MNHEY, CDR2 SMNVEV, per germline (reference sequence). There are 15 residues in the CDR3. CDR3 in amino acids: CASSLEWDTQETQYF. CDR3 coding DNA: TGTGCCAGCAGTTTAGAATGGGACACTCAAGAGACCCAGTACTTC.

The chain uses TRBV9 and TRBJ1-6, with a weak D call TRBD1 (5 bases). Germline CDR1 is SGDLS and CDR2 is YYNGEE. The CDR3 runs 15 residues. Trimming left V 3 bases short and J 8 bases short, with 15 bases between. The CDR3 DNA follows: TGTGCCAGCAGCGCCGACGCAGGGTCCTATTCACCCCTCCACTTT. Protein: CASSADAGSYSPLHF.

This clonotype was observed a handful of times. V is TRBV2 and J is TRBJ2-4, with 7 bases lining up with TRBD1. The CDR3 is 17 residues long. CDR1 and CDR2 from the germline V gene are SNHLY and FYNNEI. V was pared by 2 bases and J by 0 bases, with 7 bases of the junction left unmatched. CDR3 sequence: CASSEKAGTEAKNIQYF. The DNA of the CDR3 is TGTGCCAGCAGTGAAAAAGCCGGGACAGAAGCCAAAAACATTCAGTACTTC.

This sequence joins TRBV9 and TRBJ2-1, with 7 bases lining up with TRBD2. The CDR3 has 15 amino acids. After removal of 2 bases from V and 4 bases from J, the junction contained 6 bases not matched to a gene. CDR1 and CDR2 (germline): SGDLS, YYNGEE. The CDR3 protein is CASSVSSGKYNEQFF. The CDR3 region has the DNA TGTGCCAGCAGCGTGTCCAGCGGGAAATACAATGAGCAGTTCTTC.